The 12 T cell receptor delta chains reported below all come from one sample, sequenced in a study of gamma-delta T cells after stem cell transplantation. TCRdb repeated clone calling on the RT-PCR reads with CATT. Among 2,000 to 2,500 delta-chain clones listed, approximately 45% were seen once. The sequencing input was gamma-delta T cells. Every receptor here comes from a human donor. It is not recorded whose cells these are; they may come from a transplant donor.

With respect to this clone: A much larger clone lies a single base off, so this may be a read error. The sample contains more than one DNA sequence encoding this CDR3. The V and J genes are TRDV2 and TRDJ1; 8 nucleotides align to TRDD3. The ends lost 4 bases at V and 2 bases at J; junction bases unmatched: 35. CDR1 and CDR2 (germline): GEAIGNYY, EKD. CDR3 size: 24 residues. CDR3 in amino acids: CACDSMSTNLMGDLTPWSTDKLIF. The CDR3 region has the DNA TGTGCCTGTGATAGTATGAGTACCAATCTCATGGGGGATCTCACCCCCTGGAGTACCGATAAACTCATCTTT.

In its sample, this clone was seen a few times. CDR3 region: CACDTVGDTADKLIF. In nucleotides, the CDR3 is TGTGCCTGTGACACCGTTGGGGATACGGCCGATAAACTCATCTTT. This sequence joins TRDV2 and TRDJ1, with 9 nucleotides matching TRDD3. Germline V gene sequence: CDR1 GEAIGNYY, CDR2 EKD. Trimming at V came to 0 bases and at J to 3 bases, leaving 4 bases not matched to a gene. This CDR3 comprises 15 residues.

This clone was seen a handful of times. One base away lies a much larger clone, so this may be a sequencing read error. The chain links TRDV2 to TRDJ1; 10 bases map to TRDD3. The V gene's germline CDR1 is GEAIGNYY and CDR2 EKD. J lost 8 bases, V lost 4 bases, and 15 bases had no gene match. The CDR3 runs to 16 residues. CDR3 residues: CACDHVLGDPARKLIF. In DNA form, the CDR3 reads TGTGCCTGTGATCACGTACTGGGGGATCCGGCCCGAAAACTCATCTTT.

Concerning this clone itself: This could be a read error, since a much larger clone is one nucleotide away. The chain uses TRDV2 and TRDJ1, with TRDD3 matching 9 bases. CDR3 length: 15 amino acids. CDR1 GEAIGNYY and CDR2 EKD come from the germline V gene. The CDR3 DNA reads TGTGCCTGTGACAAACTGGGGGAGCACACCGATAACCTCATCTTT. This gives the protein CACDKLGEHTDNLIF.

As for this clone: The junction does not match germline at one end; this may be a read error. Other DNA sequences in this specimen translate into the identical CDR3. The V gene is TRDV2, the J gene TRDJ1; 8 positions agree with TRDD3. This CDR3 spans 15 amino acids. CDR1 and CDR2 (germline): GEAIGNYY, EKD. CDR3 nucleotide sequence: TGTGCCTGTGATACACTGGGGGCCAACACCGATAACCTCATCTTT. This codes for CACDTLGANTDNLIF.

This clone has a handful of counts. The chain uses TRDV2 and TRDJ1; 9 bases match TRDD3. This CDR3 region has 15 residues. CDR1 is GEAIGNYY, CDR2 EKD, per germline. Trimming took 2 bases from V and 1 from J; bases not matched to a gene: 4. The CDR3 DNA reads TGTGCCTGTGACAGGCTGGGGGATCGCACCGATAAACTCATCTTT. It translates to CACDRLGDRTDKLIF.

The CDR3 nucleotides read TGTGCCTGTGACCCTATCCTGGGGGACCTATCCTCCTGTGACACCCGCCCGATGTTTTTC. It is translated as CACDPILGDLSSCDTRPMFF. The chain couples TRDV2 to TRDJ3; TRDD3 matches at 8 bases. CDR1 is GEAIGNYY and CDR2 is EKD in the germline V gene. The J segment lost 18 bases and the V segment lost 3 bases, leaving 30 bases of the junction unmatched. This CDR3 has 20 amino acids.

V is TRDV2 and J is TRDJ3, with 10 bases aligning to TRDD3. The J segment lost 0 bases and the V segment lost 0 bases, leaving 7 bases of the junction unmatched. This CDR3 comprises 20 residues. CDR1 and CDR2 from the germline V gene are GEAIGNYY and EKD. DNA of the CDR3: TGTGCCTGTGACACCCTACGTGGGGGATACTACTCCTGGGACACCCGACAGATGTTTTTC. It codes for CACDTLRGGYYSWDTRQMFF.

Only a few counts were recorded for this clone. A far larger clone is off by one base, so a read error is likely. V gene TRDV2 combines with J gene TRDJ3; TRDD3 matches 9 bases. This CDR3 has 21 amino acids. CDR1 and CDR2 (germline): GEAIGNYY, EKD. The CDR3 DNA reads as TGTGCCTATGACACCATCGTACTGGGGGACCTGGGACCCTGGGACACCCGACAGATGTTTTTC. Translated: CAYDTIVLGDLGPWDTRQMFF.

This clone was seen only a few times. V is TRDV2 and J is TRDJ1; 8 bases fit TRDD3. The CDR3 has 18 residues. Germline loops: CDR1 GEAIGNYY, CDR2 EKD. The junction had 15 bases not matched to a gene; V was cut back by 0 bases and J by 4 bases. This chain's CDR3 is CACDTLDRRGYMDDKLIF. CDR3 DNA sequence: TGTGCCTGTGACACCTTAGACCGAAGGGGATACATGGACGATAAACTCATCTTT.

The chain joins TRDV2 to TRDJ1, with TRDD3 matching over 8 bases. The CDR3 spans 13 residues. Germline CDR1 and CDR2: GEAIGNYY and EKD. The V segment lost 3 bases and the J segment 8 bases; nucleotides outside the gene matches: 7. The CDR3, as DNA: TGTGCCTGTGACCGCATCCTGGGGGAAAAACTCATCTTT. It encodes CACDRILGEKLIF.

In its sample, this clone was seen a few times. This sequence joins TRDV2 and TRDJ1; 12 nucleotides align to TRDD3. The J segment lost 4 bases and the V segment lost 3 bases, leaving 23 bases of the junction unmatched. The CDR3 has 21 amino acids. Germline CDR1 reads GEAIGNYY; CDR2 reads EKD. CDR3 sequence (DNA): TGTGCCTGTGACCCCCTTCCTGGGGGATACGCGCCGGGGCGGGGACGCGATAAACTCATCTTT. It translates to CACDPLPGGYAPGRGRDKLIF.